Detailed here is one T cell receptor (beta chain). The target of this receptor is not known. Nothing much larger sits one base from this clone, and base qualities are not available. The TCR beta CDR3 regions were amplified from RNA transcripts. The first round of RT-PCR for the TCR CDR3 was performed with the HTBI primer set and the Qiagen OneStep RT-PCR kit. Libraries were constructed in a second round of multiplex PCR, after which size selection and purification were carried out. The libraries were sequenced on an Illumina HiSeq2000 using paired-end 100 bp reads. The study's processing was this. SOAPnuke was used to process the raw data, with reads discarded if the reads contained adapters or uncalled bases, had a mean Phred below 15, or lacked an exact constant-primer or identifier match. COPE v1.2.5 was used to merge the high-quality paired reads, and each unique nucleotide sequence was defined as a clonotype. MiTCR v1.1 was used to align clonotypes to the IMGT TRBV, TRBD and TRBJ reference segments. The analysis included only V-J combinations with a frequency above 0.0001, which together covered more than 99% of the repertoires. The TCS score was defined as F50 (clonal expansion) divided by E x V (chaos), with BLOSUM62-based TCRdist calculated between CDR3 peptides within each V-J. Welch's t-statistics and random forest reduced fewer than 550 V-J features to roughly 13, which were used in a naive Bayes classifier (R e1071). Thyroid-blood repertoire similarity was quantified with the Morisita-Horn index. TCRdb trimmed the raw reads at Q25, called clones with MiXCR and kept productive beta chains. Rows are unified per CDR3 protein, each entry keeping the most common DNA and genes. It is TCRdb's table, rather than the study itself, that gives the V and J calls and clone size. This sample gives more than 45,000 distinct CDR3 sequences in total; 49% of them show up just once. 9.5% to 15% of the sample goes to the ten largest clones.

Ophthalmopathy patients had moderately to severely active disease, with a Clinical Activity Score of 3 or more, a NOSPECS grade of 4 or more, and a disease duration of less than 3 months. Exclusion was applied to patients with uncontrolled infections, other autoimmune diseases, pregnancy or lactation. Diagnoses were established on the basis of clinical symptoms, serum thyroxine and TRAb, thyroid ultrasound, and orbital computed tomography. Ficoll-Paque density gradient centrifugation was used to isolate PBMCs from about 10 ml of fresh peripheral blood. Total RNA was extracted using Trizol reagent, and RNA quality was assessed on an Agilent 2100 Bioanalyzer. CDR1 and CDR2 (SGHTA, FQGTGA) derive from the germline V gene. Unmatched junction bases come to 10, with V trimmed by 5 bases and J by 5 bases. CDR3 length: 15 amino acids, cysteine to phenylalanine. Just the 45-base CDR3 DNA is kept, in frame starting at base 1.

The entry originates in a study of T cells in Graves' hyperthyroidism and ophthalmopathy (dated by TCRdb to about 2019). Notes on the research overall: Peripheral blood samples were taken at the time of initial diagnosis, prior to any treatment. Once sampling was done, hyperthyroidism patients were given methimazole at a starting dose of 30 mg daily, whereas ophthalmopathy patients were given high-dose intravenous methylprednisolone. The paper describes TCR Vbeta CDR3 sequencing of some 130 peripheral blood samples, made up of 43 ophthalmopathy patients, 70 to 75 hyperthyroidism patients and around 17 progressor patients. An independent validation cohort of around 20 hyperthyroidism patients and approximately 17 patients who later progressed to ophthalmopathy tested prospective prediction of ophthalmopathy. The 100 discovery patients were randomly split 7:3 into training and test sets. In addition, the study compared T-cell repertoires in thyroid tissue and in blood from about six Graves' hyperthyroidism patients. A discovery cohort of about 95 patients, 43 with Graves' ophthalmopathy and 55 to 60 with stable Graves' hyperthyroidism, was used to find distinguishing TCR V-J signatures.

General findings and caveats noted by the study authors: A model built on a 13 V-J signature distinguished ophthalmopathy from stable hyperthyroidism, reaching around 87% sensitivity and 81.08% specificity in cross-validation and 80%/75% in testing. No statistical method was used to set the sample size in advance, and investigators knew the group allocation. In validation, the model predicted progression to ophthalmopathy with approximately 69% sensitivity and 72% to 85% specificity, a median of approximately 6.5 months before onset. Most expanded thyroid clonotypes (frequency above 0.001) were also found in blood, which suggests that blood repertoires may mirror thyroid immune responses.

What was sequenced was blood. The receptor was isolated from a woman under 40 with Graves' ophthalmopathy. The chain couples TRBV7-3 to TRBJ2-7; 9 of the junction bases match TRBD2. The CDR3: CASSRDSGSANEQYF. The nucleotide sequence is TGTGCCAGCAGCCGGGATAGCGGGAGTGCCAACGAGCAGTACTTC.